A selection of T cell receptor beta chains follows, all from one sample in a study of blood T cell repertoires in COVID-19. Measured with immunoSEQ multiplex PCR; TCRdb has only the in-frame clones, and not every one. The sample consists of about 160,000 clones, 85% of them appearing once. The source material was peripheral blood. The receptors come from a woman aged 45 to 65 with COVID-19, enrolled during active disease. The CDR3 runs from the conserved cysteine through the conserved F or W. A D gene is named only where the DNA matches it firmly. Clone size appears in some rows only: once, few, many, or a class for an expanded clone.

CASSQAGPGTGADTQYF	TGCGCCAGCAGCCAAGCAGGCCCAGGGACAGGTGCAGATACGCAGTATTTT	TRBJ2-3	.	TRBV4-3	TRBD1
CASSPPGGIYGYTF	TGTGCCAGCAGCCCCCCCGGGGGAATCTATGGCTACACCTTC	TRBJ1-2	.	TRBV28	.
CASSHPGTGGDYGYTF	TGTGCCAGCAGCCACCCCGGGACAGGGGGCGACTATGGCTACACCTTC	TRBJ1-2	once	TRBV7-9	TRBD1
CASSFGGNTEAFF	TGTGCCAGCAGCTTCGGGGGGAACACTGAAGCTTTCTTT	TRBJ1-1	.	TRBV5-4	.
CASSLDRGGDFNYGYTF	TGTGCCAGCAGCTTAGATCGGGGAGGGGATTTTAACTATGGCTACACCTTC	TRBJ1-2	.	TRBV11-2	.
CASSWGQAMQYF	TGTGCCAGCAGTTGGGGACAGGCCATGCAGTACTTC	TRBJ2-7	.	TRBV28	TRBD1
CASSLAAQGADTEAFF	TGTGCCAGCAGCTTAGCTGCACAGGGGGCTGACACTGAAGCTTTCTTT	TRBJ1-1	.	TRBV7-2	TRBD1
CASSSGTGDYGYTF	TGTGCCAGCAGCTCCGGGACAGGCGACTATGGCTACACCTTC	TRBJ1-2	.	TRBV14	TRBD1
CASSSRTPGGGGTDTQYF	TGTGCCAGCAGCTCTAGGACCCCAGGCGGGGGGGGCACAGATACGCAGTATTTT	TRBJ2-3	.	TRBV5-8	TRBD2
CAWSSQAGNQPQHF	TGTGCCTGGAGCTCACAGGCCGGCAATCAGCCCCAGCATTTT	TRBJ1-5	many	TRBV30	.
CASSPWGSGGAGITGELFF	TGTGCCAGCAGCCCCTGGGGCAGCGGGGGGGCCGGTATCACCGGGGAGCTGTTTTTT	TRBJ2-2	.	TRBV7-3	TRBD2
CASSPPGVRGEKLFF	TGTGCCAGCAGCCCCCCGGGGGTCCGCGGTGAAAAACTGTTTTTT	TRBJ1-4	.	TRBV11-3	.
CASSQDNSGGTAYNEQFF	TGTGCCAGCAGCCAAGATAATAGCGGGGGGACAGCCTACAATGAGCAGTTCTTC	TRBJ2-1	.	TRBV4-2	TRBD2
CASSQGRGQERETQYF	TGTGCCAGCAGCCAAGGGCGCGGACAGGAAAGAGAGACCCAGTACTTC	TRBJ2-5	.	TRBV3-1/TRBV3-2	TRBD1
CASRTLAGGPETQYF	TGTGCCAGCAGAACACTAGCGGGGGGGCCCGAGACCCAGTACTTC	TRBJ2-5	.	TRBV3-1/TRBV3-2	TRBD2
CASSEGRSPGETQYF	TGTGCCAGCAGTGAAGGTCGCTCCCCGGGGGAGACCCAGTACTTC	TRBJ2-5	.	TRBV6-1	.
CASSPQVQYNSPLHF	TGTGCCAGCTCACCACAAGTTCAGTATAATTCACCCCTCCACTTT	TRBJ1-6	few	TRBV18	.
CASSQEGWYSGANVLTF	TGTGCCAGCAGCCAAGAGGGCTGGTACTCTGGGGCCAACGTCCTGACTTTC	TRBJ2-6	.	TRBV3-1/TRBV3-2	.
CASSQTDSTEAFF	TGCGCCAGCAGCCAGACCGACAGCACTGAAGCTTTCTTT	TRBJ1-1	.	TRBV4-1	.
CSVEAPERTDTQYF	TGCAGCGTTGAGGCTCCTGAACGCACAGATACGCAGTATTTT	TRBJ2-3	.	TRBV29-1	.
CASSLYRQPQHF	TGTGCCAGCAGTTTATACAGACAGCCCCAGCATTTT	TRBJ1-5	.	TRBV12-3/TRBV12-4	.
CASSPGQGLNYGYTF	TGTGCCAGCAGTCCGGGACAGGGACTTAACTATGGCTACACCTTC	TRBJ1-2	.	TRBV6-6	TRBD1
CASTTTGTGYNEQFF	TGTGCCAGCACAACCACCGGGACAGGATACAATGAGCAGTTCTTC	TRBJ2-1	.	TRBV28	TRBD1
CASSYQRGAYNEQFF	TGTGCCAGCAGTTACCAGCGGGGGGCCTACAATGAGCAGTTCTTC	TRBJ2-1	.	TRBV6-5	TRBD2
CATHPLGGQSTDTQYF	TGTGCCACCCATCCCTTGGGGGGACAGAGCACAGATACGCAGTATTTT	TRBJ2-3	once	TRBV19	.
CASSSLVAPLDTQYF	TGTGCCAGCAGTTCACTAGTCGCCCCTCTAGATACGCAGTATTTT	TRBJ2-3	.	TRBV28	.
CASSPRLGQPQHF	TGTGCCAGCAGCCCCAGGTTGGGTCAGCCCCAGCATTTT	TRBJ1-5	.	TRBV27	.
CASSKQGWLATNEKLFF	TGTGCCAGCAGTAAACAGGGTTGGTTGGCAACTAATGAAAAACTGTTTTTT	TRBJ1-4	once	TRBV6-2/TRBV6-3	.
CASSFGDVDTEAFF	TGCGCCAGCAGCTTCGGGGATGTAGACACTGAAGCTTTCTTT	TRBJ1-1	.	TRBV5-1	.
CASSWTGANTEAFF	TGTGCCAGTAGCTGGACAGGGGCGAACACTGAAGCTTTCTTT	TRBJ1-1	.	TRBV19	TRBD1
CASSISRGVTTDTQYF	TGTGCCAGTAGTATATCTCGGGGGGTGACCACAGATACGCAGTATTTT	TRBJ2-3	.	TRBV19	TRBD2
CASISGGSREQYF	TGTGCCAGCATTAGCGGGGGGTCGCGGGAGCAGTACTTC	TRBJ2-7	.	TRBV27	TRBD2
CSVGPRGDTEAFF	TGCAGCGTTGGCCCTCGGGGGGACACTGAAGCTTTCTTT	TRBJ1-1	.	TRBV29-1	.
CASSLVGGGEVGTDTQYF	TGTGCCAGCAGCTTAGTGGGCGGGGGGGAAGTAGGCACAGATACGCAGTATTTT	TRBJ2-3	.	TRBV7-6	TRBD2
CASSVEGQGAVEQYF	TGTGCCAGCAGCGTAGAGGGACAGGGGGCTGTCGAGCAGTACTTC	TRBJ2-7	.	TRBV9	TRBD1
CASSYDRYEQYF	TGTGCCAGCAGTTACGACAGATACGAGCAGTACTTC	TRBJ2-7	.	TRBV6-6	.
CASSQNRADGYTF	TGTGCCAGCAGTCAAAACAGGGCTGATGGCTACACCTTC	TRBJ1-2	.	TRBV6-5	.
CASSARQGPGELFF	TGTGCCAGCAGCGCGAGACAGGGCCCCGGGGAGCTGTTTTTT	TRBJ2-2	.	TRBV9	TRBD1
CAWTRGFGTPLHF	TGTGCCTGGACTCGGGGGTTTGGTACGCCCCTCCACTTT	TRBJ1-6	.	TRBV30	.
CASSQGGGDGYTF	TGTGCCAGCAGTCAGGGAGGAGGGGATGGTTACACCTTC	TRBJ1-2	.	TRBV6-4	.
CAWSVMRGRTEAFF	TGTGCCTGGAGTGTAATGAGGGGGCGCACTGAAGCTTTCTTT	TRBJ1-1	.	TRBV30	TRBD1
CASSSGVGSGSTDTQYF	TGTGCCAGCAGCAGTGGGGTGGGTAGCGGAAGCACAGATACGCAGTATTTT	TRBJ2-3	.	TRBV13	.
CASSWRGGDSYNEQFF	TGCGCCAGCAGCTGGAGGGGGGGTGACTCCTACAATGAGCAGTTCTTC	TRBJ2-1	.	TRBV5-1	.
CASSIAGGQETQYF	TGTGCCAGTAGTATAGCGGGGGGCCAAGAGACCCAGTACTTC	TRBJ2-5	.	TRBV19	TRBD2
CSVLGDTYEQYF	TGCAGCGTCCTAGGGGACACCTACGAGCAGTACTTC	TRBJ2-7	.	TRBV29-1	.
CASTVERWVGANQPQHF	TGTGCCAGCACTGTAGAGCGATGGGTCGGTGCCAATCAGCCCCAGCATTTT	TRBJ1-5	.	TRBV19	.
CAIAGGGGNTEAFF	TGTGCCATCGCAGGGGGCGGGGGGAACACTGAAGCTTTCTTT	TRBJ1-1	.	TRBV6-5	TRBD1
CASSSSGTGELFF	TGTGCCAGCAGTTCATCAGGCACCGGGGAGCTGTTTTTT	TRBJ2-2	.	TRBV28	.
CASSPPDRTYEQYF	TGTGCCAGCTCACCACCCGACAGGACCTACGAGCAGTACTTC	TRBJ2-7	once	TRBV18	.